This entry lists 22 T cell receptor beta chains sequenced from one sample in a study of shared clonotypes between healthy human individuals. The table came from immunoSEQ multiplex PCR; TCRdb's copy has only in-frame clones and leaves some out. This repertoire shows about 120,000 clones, around 68% found once; its top ten account for about 22%. The sequencing input was memory CD8+ T cells sorted from blood. Subset denoted: CD45RO+ cells pooled with CCR7-negative TemRA cells. The receptors were gathered from a woman aged 25-40 years in good health.

This clone was counted between two and nine times. This sequence joins TRBV4-1 and TRBJ2-7, with 7 bases lining up with TRBD2. Looked up from germline, CDR1 is MGHRA and CDR2 is YSYEKL. Germline trimming cut 1 base from V and 7 bases from J; bases unmatched to any gene: 1. The CDR3 is made up of 12 amino acids. In nucleotides, the CDR3 is TGCGCCAGCAGCCAAGTCGGGGGGGAGCAGTACTTC. It specifies CASSQVGGEQYF.

This chain joins TRBV9 and TRBJ2-7; the D gene is possibly TRBD1 (5 bases). V lost 1 base and J lost 5, with 13 bases in between. CDR1 is SGDLS, CDR2 YYNGEE, per germline. This CDR3 has 14 residues. CDR3 DNA sequence: TGTGCCAGCAGCGTATCGTGGGGCCTCAACGAGCAGTACTTC. Its protein product is CASSVSWGLNEQYF.

V usage is TRBV5-1 and J usage is TRBJ2-1; 15 positions agree with TRBD2. The V segment lost 3 bases and the J segment 4 bases; nucleotides outside the gene matches: 2. CDR3 length: 16 amino acids. CDR1 and CDR2 from the germline V gene are SGHRS and YFSETQ. The CDR3 bases are TGCGCCAGCAGCTCGGGACTAGCGGGAGGTTACAATGAGCAGTTCTTC. It encodes CASSSGLAGGYNEQFF.

Concerning this clone itself: Other DNA sequences in the sample encode the same CDR3. The rearrangement links TRBV9 to TRBJ1-1; no firm D call. V lost 0 bases, J lost 1 base, and 4 bases lay in between. Germline V lookup: CDR1 SGDLS, CDR2 YYNGEE. The CDR3 consists of 13 residues. The CDR3 bases are TGTGCCAGCAGCGTAGCCGGGAACACTGAAGCTTTCTTT. Protein: CASSVAGNTEAFF.

The chain recombines TRBV4-1 with TRBJ2-1; possibly TRBD1 or TRBD2 for D (6 bases each). Germline V gene data show CDR1 as MGHRA and CDR2 as YSYEKL. Trimming removed 3 bases from V and 4 bases from J, with 16 bases in between. The CDR3 loop spans 16 amino acids. The CDR3 DNA reads as TGCGCCAGCAGCCAGGTCTCTAGGGGGGCATACAATGAGCAGTTCTTC. It specifies CASSQVSRGAYNEQFF.

This clone has just a few counts. The gene calls are TRBV6-5 and TRBJ2-1; maybe TRBD2 (5 bases). This CDR3 comprises 12 residues. V dropped 2 bases and J dropped 10 bases, with 9 bases sitting between them. Germline V lookup: CDR1 MNHEY, CDR2 SVGAGI. The CDR3 spells CASSYGSGEQFF. The CDR3 bases are TGTGCCAGCAGTTACGGGAGCGGAGAGCAGTTCTTC.

The chain employs TRBV28 and TRBJ2-7; D is uncertain. Trimming left V 6 bases short and J 9 bases short, with 15 bases between. CDR3 length: 12 amino acids. Germline V lookup: CDR1 MDHEN, CDR2 SYDVKM. This chain's CDR3 is CASSYSMGWQYF. CDR3 in DNA: TGTGCCAGCAGCTACTCAATGGGGTGGCAGTACTTC.

The chain carries TRBV6-5 and TRBJ1-4; D perhaps matches TRBD1 (6 bases). Trimming took 6 bases from V and 5 from J, leaving 16 bases between them. The CDR3 totals 15 residues. Germline values: CDR1 MNHEY, CDR2 SVGAGI. The CDR3 DNA reads as TGTGCCAGCAGCAACGGCAGGGGCGGCAATGAAAAACTGTTTTTT. This gives the protein CASSNGRGGNEKLFF.

There are many counts of this clone. V is TRBV5-6 and J is TRBJ2-5; 10 nucleotides agree with TRBD2. The CDR3 runs 16 residues. The germline V gene encodes CDR1 SGHDT and CDR2 YYEEEE. The V gene end was trimmed by 0 bases and the J gene end by 5 bases; junction bases not matched to a gene: 7. The CDR3 bases are TGTGCCAGCAGCTTGGCCCCAGCGGGAGGGCGGGAGACCCAGTACTTC. As protein: CASSLAPAGGRETQYF. Full variable domain (rest looked up from reference TRBV5-6 and TRBJ2-5): DAGVTQSPTHLIKTRGQQVTLRCSPKSGHDTVSWYQQALGQGPQFIFQYYEEEERQRGNFPDRFSGHQFPNYSSELNVNALLLGDSALYLCASSLAPAGGRETQYFGPGTRLLVL.

The V and J genes are TRBV7-2 and TRBJ2-1; 8 bases line up with TRBD2. V trimming: 0 bases; J trimming: 9 bases; junction bases outside the gene matches: 7. The CDR3 contains 15 residues. CDR1 is SGHTA and CDR2 is FQGNSA in the germline V gene. The CDR3 nucleotides are TGTGCCAGCAGCTTAGCACTAGCGGTTACAGGTGAGCAGTTCTTC. This codes for CASSLALAVTGEQFF. The full variable domain, rest sourced from reference TRBV7-2 and TRBJ2-1, is GAGVSQSPSNKVTEKGKDVELRCDPISGHTALYWYRQSLGQGLEFLIYFQGNSAPDKSGLPSDRFSAERTGGSVSTLTIQRTQQEDSAVYLCASSLALAVTGEQFFGPGTRLTVL.

J is TRBJ2-1 and V is TRBV7-9; TRBD2 might be the D (6 bases). The V and J ends lost 5 bases and 15 bases respectively, with 14 bases between them. Germline V gives CDR1 SEHNR, CDR2 FQNEAQ (reference sequence). The CDR3 is made up of 11 amino acids. The CDR3 loop reads CASSEGFGGFF. In DNA form, the CDR3 reads TGTGCCAGCAGCGAAGGTTTCGGGGGGTTCTTC. The full variable domain, with the rest looked up from reference TRBV7-9 and TRBJ2-1, is DTGVSQNPRHKITKRGQNVTFRCDPISEHNRLYWYRQTLGQGPEFLTYFQNEAQLEKSRLLSDRFSAERPKGSFSTLEIQRTEQGDSAMYLCASSEGFGGFFGPGTRLTVL.

The rearrangement joins TRBV11-2 to TRBJ2-7; the match to TRBD1 covers 9 bases. Germline V gene data show CDR1 as SGHAT and CDR2 as FQNNGV. With V trimmed by 4 bases and J by 3 bases, 1 base remained unmatched. The CDR3 consists of 13 residues. The CDR3 sequence is CASSWTGDYEQYF. The DNA of the CDR3 is TGTGCCAGCAGCTGGACAGGGGACTACGAGCAGTACTTC.

This clone was seen only a few times. The chain joins TRBV25-1 to TRBJ2-5; D is unclear. Germline V CDR1 and CDR2: MGHDK, SYGVNS. The CDR3 covers 13 residues. The V and J ends lost 7 bases and 3 bases respectively, with 12 bases between them. The CDR3 is CASTGPSEETQYF. The CDR3 DNA reads TGTGCCAGCACCGGGCCTTCGGAAGAGACCCAGTACTTC.

The J gene is TRBJ2-1, the V gene TRBV25-1; D uncertain. The CDR3 sequence is 12 residues long. Between the trimmed V and J ends, which lost 2 bases and 4 bases, there was a span of 3 bases. Germline CDR1 reads MGHDK; CDR2 reads SYGVNS. CDR3 amino acids: CASSEPYNEQFF. Here the CDR3 DNA reads TGTGCCAGCAGTGAACCTTACAATGAGCAGTTCTTC.

In its sample, this clone was seen a few times. The chain is built from TRBV5-6 and TRBJ1-2, with a possible D match to TRBD1 (6 bases). The CDR3 covers 14 residues. Germline V gene data show CDR1 as SGHDT and CDR2 as YYEEEE. V lost 0 bases and J lost 4, with 10 bases in between. The chain's CDR3 is CASSLDRARYGYTF. The CDR3 DNA follows: TGTGCCAGCAGCTTGGACAGGGCACGCTATGGCTACACCTTC.

Many counts were recorded for this clone. This chain joins TRBV6-4 and TRBJ1-2; perhaps TRBD1 as D (5 bases). V was cut by 3 bases and J by 6 bases, with 14 bases left in between. The germline V gene encodes CDR1 MRHNA and CDR2 SNTAGT. The CDR3 runs to 14 residues. CDR3 bases: TGTGCCAGCAGTGAGTCCGACAGCGCTGATGGCTACACCTTC. It is translated as CASSESDSADGYTF.

The chain is built from TRBV7-8 and TRBJ2-7; D not certain. Deletions cut 1 base from V and 4 bases from J, with 11 bases between. The CDR3 spans 14 residues. Germline assignment: CDR1 SGHVS and CDR2 FQNEAQ. In nucleotides, the CDR3 is TGTGCCAGCAGCTTAGTACTGGGTCCGTACGAGCAGTACTTC. It translates to CASSLVLGPYEQYF. The complete variable domain, with remaining parts taken from reference TRBV7-8 and TRBJ2-7, reads GAGVSQSPRYKVAKRGQDVALRCDPISGHVSLFWYQQALGQGPEFLTYFQNEAQLDKSGLPSDRFFAERPEGSVSTLKIQRTQQEDSAVYLCASSLVLGPYEQYFGPGTRLTVT.

The V call is TRBV10-1, the J call TRBJ2-6, with TRBD2 matching over 10 bases. The CDR3 is made up of 14 amino acids. Looked up from germline, CDR1 is WNHNN and CDR2 is SYGVQD (reference sequence). The ends lost 11 bases at V and 4 bases at J; junction bases unmatched: 5. The CDR3 DNA reads TGCGCCTGGCTTAGCGGGAGGGGGGCCAACGTCCTGACTTTC. Its translation: CAWLSGRGANVLTF.

The V gene is TRBV2, the J gene TRBJ2-4; D not certain. The CDR3 length is 14 residues. V lost 7 bases and J lost 0, with 10 bases in between. The germline V gene encodes CDR1 SNHLY and CDR2 FYNNEI. The CDR3 nucleotides are TGTGCCAGCAAGGCCGAGGTAGCCAAAAACATTCAGTACTTC. It specifies CASKAEVAKNIQYF.

This chain joins TRBV7-6 and TRBJ1-1, with D possibly TRBD1 on 6 matching bases. CDR1 is SGHVS, CDR2 FNYEAQ, per germline. This CDR3 region has 15 residues. Trimming took off 7 bases at V and 1 base at J, with 16 bases between the two ends. CDR3 coding DNA: TGTGCCAGCAAATCAACAGGGACTTGGAACACTGAAGCTTTCTTT. Its translation: CASKSTGTWNTEAFF.

The table lists this clone with a few counts. The chain has TRBV4-2 and TRBJ1-5, with 9 bases fitting TRBD1. The germline V gene encodes CDR1 LGHNA and CDR2 YNFKEQ. The ends lost 1 base at V and 6 bases at J; junction bases unmatched: 7. This CDR3 is 16 amino acids long. CDR3 amino acids: CASSQVTQGAGQPQHF. CDR3 DNA sequence: TGTGCCAGCAGCCAAGTAACACAGGGGGCGGGTCAGCCCCAGCATTTT.

The rearrangement uses TRBV28 and TRBJ2-1, with D uncertain. This CDR3 spans 15 amino acids. From germline, CDR1 is MDHEN and CDR2 SYDVKM. V was clipped by 7 bases and J by 5 bases, with 18 bases between them. In DNA form, the CDR3 reads TGTGCCAGCACCAACAACGCGCCGGGCGACAATGAGCAGTTCTTC. Translating gives CASTNNAPGDNEQFF.